The rows below give T cell receptor beta chains drawn from one sample of a study of blood T cell repertoires in COVID-19. The repertoire was sequenced with immunoSEQ multiplex PCR; TCRdb's copy has only in-frame clones and lacks some. The repertoire holds 200,000 to 250,000 clones, with roughly 82% as singletons. The sequenced material came from peripheral blood. The receptors shown here come from a woman aged 70-85 years with acute or convalescent COVID-19. CDR3s include the opening cysteine and the closing phenylalanine or tryptophan. Fields, in order: V gene, J gene, CDR3 length, CDR3 protein.

V: TRBV18
J: TRBJ1-2
length: 14
CDR3: CASSPVTGPGGYTF

V: TRBV4-2
J: TRBJ2-2
length: 17
CDR3: CASSQPGQGQGPGELFF

V: TRBV18
J: TRBJ1-5
length: 16
CDR3: CASSLGTGGLNQPQHF

V: TRBV2
J: TRBJ1-3
length: 16
CDR3: CASSVMGQSSGNTIYF

V: TRBV12-3/TRBV12-4
J: TRBJ1-2
length: 13
CDR3: CASRTAGSGGYTF

V: TRBV7-2
J: TRBJ2-7
length: 16
CDR3: CASSLNPGQGSYEQYF

V: TRBV3-1/TRBV3-2
J: TRBJ2-3
length: 15
CDR3: CASSPGGTGTDTQYF

V: TRBV6-6
J: TRBJ1-1
length: 11
CDR3: CASTITGWAFF

V: TRBV5-1
J: TRBJ2-2
length: 15
CDR3: CASSLGQGGTGELFF

V: TRBV5-1
J: TRBJ2-7
length: 16
CDR3: CASSLGAGLSNYEQYF

V: TRBV29-1
J: TRBJ1-2
length: 14
CDR3: CSVERSGSNYGYTF

V: TRBV7-9
J: TRBJ1-1
length: 14
CDR3: CASSPGQLNTEAFF

V: TRBV24-1
J: TRBJ2-3
length: 18
CDR3: CATSDPTGGFSSTDTQYF

V: TRBV7-9
J: TRBJ1-2
length: 12
CDR3: CASSSQGEGYTF

V: TRBV10-2
J: TRBJ1-1
length: 14
CDR3: CASSAVLDVTEAFF

V: TRBV9
J: TRBJ2-3
length: 16
CDR3: CASSVEGTPWVGTQYF

V: TRBV10-1
J: TRBJ2-1
length: 14
CDR3: CASGTSGGYNEQFF

V: TRBV4-1
J: TRBJ2-7
length: 14
CDR3: CASSRGQGEGEQYF

V: TRBV9
J: TRBJ1-1
length: 15
CDR3: CASSVEGQGFTEAFF

V: TRBV6-5
J: TRBJ1-6
length: 12
CDR3: CASSRQNSPLHF

V: TRBV30
J: TRBJ1-5
length: 16
CDR3: CAWSRNTGTVNQPQHF

V: TRBV30
J: TRBJ1-1
length: 13
CDR3: CAWRGAGDTEAFF

V: TRBV7-9
J: TRBJ1-6
length: 14
CDR3: CASRQGQINSPLHF

V: TRBV2
J: TRBJ2-5
length: 14
CDR3: CASSPQSGGETQYF

V: TRBV19
J: TRBJ2-2
length: 15
CDR3: CASSLGTANTGELFF

V: TRBV6-5
J: TRBJ2-2
length: 14
CDR3: CASSSLAGGRELFF

V: TRBV4-1
J: TRBJ2-1
length: 19
CDR3: CASTRAGAPVLDSYNEQFF

V: TRBV2
J: TRBJ1-3
length: 14
CDR3: CASSDRLSGNTIYF

V: TRBV6-5
J: TRBJ1-6
length: 13
CDR3: CASNQGSNSPLHF

V: TRBV12-3/TRBV12-4
J: TRBJ1-1
length: 13
CDR3: CASKRDFATEAFF

V: TRBV9
J: TRBJ2-3
length: 15
CDR3: CASSPSGGTTDTQYF

V: TRBV7-9
J: TRBJ1-5
length: 15
CDR3: CASSVGLSGNQPQHF

V: TRBV19
J: TRBJ1-1
length: 14
CDR3: CAARQGLANTEAFF

V: TRBV30
J: TRBJ1-1
length: 13
CDR3: CACAATGNAEAFF

V: TRBV4-2
J: TRBJ2-1
length: 17
CDR3: CASSQENRGVLSNEQFF

V: TRBV4-3
J: TRBJ2-7
length: 14
CDR3: CASSQEAGSYEQYF

V: TRBV4-3
J: TRBJ2-3
length: 16
CDR3: CASSLNGGGVPDTQYF

V: TRBV4-3
J: TRBJ1-1
length: 14
CDR3: CASSRFGMNTEAFF

V: TRBV7-9
J: TRBJ1-5
length: 12
CDR3: CASSFPDQPQHF

V: TRBV6-5
J: TRBJ1-2
length: 16
CDR3: CASSYVAGKSNYGYTF

V: TRBV29-1
J: TRBJ1-2
length: 14
CDR3: CSAEPGDQNYGYTF

V: TRBV7-9
J: TRBJ1-6
length: 14
CDR3: CASSRTDHNSPLHF

V: TRBV27
J: TRBJ1-4
length: 15
CDR3: CASSLGQAGSEKLFF

V: TRBV7-9
J: TRBJ2-5
length: 16
CDR3: CASSLGTGSEGETQYF

V: TRBV5-6
J: TRBJ2-1
length: 15
CDR3: CASSPSGLALYEQFF

V: TRBV7-6
J: TRBJ1-4
length: 16
CDR3: CASSVDRLSTNEKLFF

V: TRBV30
J: TRBJ1-6
length: 15
CDR3: CAFSRGLGNNSPLHF

V: TRBV29-1
J: TRBJ2-1
length: 14
CDR3: CSVDWGLRDNEQFF

V: TRBV5-1
J: TRBJ2-3
length: 17
CDR3: CASSLAGLAGGTDTQYF

V: TRBV18
J: TRBJ1-1
length: 15
CDR3: CASSPPAGSSTEAFF

V: TRBV2
J: TRBJ2-1
length: 14
CDR3: CASSLGLASNEQFF

V: TRBV5-4
J: TRBJ2-2
length: 14
CDR3: CASSLTGGTGELFF

V: TRBV3-1/TRBV3-2
J: TRBJ1-2
length: 13
CDR3: CASSQVNSYGYTF

V: TRBV3-1/TRBV3-2
J: TRBJ2-1
length: 16
CDR3: CASSQGLAGAGSEQFF

V: TRBV19
J: TRBJ1-1
length: 12
CDR3: CASSELNTEAFF

V: TRBV11-2
J: TRBJ2-3
length: 16
CDR3: CASSLGDSGGRDTQYF

V: TRBV30
J: TRBJ2-3
length: 12
CDR3: CAWRQSTDTQYF